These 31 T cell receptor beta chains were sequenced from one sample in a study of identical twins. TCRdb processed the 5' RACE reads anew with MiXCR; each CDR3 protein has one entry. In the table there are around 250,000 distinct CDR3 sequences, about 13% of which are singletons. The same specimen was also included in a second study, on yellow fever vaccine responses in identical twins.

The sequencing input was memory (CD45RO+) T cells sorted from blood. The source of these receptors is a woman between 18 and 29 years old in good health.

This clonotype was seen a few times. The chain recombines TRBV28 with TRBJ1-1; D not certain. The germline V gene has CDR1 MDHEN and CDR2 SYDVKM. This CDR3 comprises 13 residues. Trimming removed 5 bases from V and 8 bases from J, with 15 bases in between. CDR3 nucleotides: TGTGCCAGCAGTCTTAATTCTCCGGGAGAAGCTTTCTTT. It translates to CASSLNSPGEAFF.

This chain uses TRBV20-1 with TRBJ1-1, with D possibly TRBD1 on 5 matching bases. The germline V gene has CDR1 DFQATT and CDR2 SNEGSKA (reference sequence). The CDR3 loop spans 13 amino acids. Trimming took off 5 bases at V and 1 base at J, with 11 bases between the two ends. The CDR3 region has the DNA TGCAGTGCTGCTAAGGGGACGAACACTGAAGCTTTCTTT. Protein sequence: CSAAKGTNTEAFF.

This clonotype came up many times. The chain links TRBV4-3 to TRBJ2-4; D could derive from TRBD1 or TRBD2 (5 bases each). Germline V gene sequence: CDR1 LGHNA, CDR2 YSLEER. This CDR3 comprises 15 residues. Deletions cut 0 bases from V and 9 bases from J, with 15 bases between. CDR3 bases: TGCGCCAGCAGCCAAGATCGGGGCTTTAGGGGCATTCAGTACTTC. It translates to CASSQDRGFRGIQYF.

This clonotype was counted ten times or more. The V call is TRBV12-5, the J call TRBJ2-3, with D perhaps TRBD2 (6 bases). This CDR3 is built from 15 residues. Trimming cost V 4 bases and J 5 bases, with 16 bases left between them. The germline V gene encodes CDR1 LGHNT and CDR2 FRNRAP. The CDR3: CASGSHDGSGDTQYF. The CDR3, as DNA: TGTGCTAGTGGTTCCCACGACGGGAGTGGAGATACGCAGTATTTT.

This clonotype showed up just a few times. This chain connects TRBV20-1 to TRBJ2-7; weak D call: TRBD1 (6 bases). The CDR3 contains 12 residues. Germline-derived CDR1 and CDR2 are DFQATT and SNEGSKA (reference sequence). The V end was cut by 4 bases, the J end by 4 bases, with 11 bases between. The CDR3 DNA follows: TGCAGTGCTAAACAGGGAACTTACGAGCAGTACTTC. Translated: CSAKQGTYEQYF.

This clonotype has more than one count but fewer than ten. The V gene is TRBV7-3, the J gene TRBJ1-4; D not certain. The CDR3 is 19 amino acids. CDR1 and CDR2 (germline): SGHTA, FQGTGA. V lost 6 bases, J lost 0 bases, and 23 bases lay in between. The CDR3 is CASSPFLSFHWPTNEKLFF. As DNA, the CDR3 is TGTGCCAGCAGTCCCTTCCTGTCGTTCCATTGGCCAACTAATGAAAAACTGTTTTTT.

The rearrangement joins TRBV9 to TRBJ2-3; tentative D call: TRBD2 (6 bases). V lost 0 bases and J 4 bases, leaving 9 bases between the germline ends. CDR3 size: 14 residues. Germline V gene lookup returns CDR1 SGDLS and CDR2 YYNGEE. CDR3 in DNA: TGTGCCAGCAGCGTAGTCGGGGAGGCAGATACGCAGTATTTT. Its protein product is CASSVVGEADTQYF.

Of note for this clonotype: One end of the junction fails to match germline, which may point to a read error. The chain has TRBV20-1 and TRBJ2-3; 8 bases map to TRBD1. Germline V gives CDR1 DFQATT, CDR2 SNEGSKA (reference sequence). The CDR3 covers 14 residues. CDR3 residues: CSARGSGGTYTQYF. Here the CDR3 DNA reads TGCAGTGCTAGAGGTTCAGGGGGCACATATACGCAGTATTTT.

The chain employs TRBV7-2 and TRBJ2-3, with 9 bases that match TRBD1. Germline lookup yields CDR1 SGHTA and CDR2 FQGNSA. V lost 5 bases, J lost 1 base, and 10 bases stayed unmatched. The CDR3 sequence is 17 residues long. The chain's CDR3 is CASSTLATGGRTDTQYF. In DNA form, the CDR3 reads TGTGCCAGCAGCACCTTAGCGACAGGGGGACGCACAGATACGCAGTATTTT. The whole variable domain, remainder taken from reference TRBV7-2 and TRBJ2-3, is GAGVSQSPSNKVTEKGKDVELRCDPISGHTALYWYRQSLGQGLEFLIYFQGNSAPDKSGLPSDRFSAERTGGSVSTLTIQRTQQEDSAVYLCASSTLATGGRTDTQYFGPGTRLTVL.

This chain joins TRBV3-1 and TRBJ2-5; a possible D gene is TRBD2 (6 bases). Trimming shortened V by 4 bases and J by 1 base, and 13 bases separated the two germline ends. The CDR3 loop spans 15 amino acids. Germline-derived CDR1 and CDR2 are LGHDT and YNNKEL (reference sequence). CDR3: CASSPRLEVQETQYF. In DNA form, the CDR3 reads TGTGCCAGCAGCCCTCGACTAGAGGTCCAAGAGACCCAGTACTTC.

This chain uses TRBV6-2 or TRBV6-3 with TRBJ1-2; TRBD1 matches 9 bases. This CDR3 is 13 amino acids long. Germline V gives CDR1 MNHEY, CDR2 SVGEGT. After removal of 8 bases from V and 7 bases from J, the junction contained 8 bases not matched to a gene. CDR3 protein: CASRTGAFRGYTF. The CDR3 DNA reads TGTGCCAGCCGGACAGGGGCCTTCCGTGGCTACACCTTC.

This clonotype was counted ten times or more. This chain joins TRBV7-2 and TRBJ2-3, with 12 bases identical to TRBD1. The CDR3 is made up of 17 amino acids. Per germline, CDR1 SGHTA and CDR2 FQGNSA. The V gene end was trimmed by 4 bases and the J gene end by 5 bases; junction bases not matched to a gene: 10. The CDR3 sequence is CASSSSPGQGAKDTQYF. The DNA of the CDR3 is TGTGCCAGCAGCTCGTCCCCGGGACAGGGGGCGAAAGATACGCAGTATTTT.

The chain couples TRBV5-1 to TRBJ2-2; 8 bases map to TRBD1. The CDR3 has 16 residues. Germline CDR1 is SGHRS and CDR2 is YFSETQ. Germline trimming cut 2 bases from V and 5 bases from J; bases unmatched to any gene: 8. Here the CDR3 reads CASSFGPTGGTGELFF. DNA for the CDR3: TGCGCCAGCAGCTTCGGACCTACAGGGGGGACCGGGGAGCTGTTTTTT.

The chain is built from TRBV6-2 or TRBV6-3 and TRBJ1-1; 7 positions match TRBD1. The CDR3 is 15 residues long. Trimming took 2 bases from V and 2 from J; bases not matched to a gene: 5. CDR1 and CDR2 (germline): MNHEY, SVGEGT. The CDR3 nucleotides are TGTGCCAGCAGTTACCCAGACAGGGTTAACACTGAAGCTTTCTTT. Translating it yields CASSYPDRVNTEAFF.

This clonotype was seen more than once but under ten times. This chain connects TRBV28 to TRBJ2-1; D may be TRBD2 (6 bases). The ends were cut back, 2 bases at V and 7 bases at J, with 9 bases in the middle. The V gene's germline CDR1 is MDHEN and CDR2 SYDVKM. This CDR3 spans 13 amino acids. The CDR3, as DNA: TGTGCCAGCAGTTTAGGCGGGACTAATGAGCAGTTCTTC. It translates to CASSLGGTNEQFF.

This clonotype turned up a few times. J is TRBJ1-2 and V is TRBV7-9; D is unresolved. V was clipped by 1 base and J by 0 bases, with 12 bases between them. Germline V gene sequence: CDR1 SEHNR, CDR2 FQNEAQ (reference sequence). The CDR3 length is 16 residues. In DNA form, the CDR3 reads TGTGCCAGCAGCTTAGTAGGGCAGGCGTCTAACTATGGCTACACCTTC. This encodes CASSLVGQASNYGYTF. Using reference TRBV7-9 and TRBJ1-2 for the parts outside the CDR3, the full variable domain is DTGVSQNPRHKITKRGQNVTFRCDPISEHNRLYWYRQTLGQGPEFLTYFQNEAQLEKSRLLSDRFSAERPKGSFSTLEIQRTEQGDSAMYLCASSLVGQASNYGYTFGSGTRLTVV.

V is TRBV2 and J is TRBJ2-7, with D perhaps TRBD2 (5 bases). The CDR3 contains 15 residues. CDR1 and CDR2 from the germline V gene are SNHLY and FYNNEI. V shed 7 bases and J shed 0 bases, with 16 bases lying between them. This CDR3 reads CASTPERGNSYEQYF. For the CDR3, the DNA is TGTGCCAGCACCCCCGAACGGGGAAACTCCTACGAGCAGTACTTC.

CDR3 amino acids: CASSGGTRTFSGAGANVLTF. The CDR3 DNA reads TGTGCCAGCAGCGGGGGGACAAGGACCTTTTCGGGTGCTGGGGCCAACGTCCTGACTTTC. The J gene is TRBJ2-6, the V gene TRBV4-2; D may correspond to TRBD1 or TRBD2 (6 bases each). The CDR3 covers 20 residues. Germline V CDR1 and CDR2: LGHNA, YNFKEQ. Trimming took 5 bases from V and 2 from J, leaving 25 bases between them.

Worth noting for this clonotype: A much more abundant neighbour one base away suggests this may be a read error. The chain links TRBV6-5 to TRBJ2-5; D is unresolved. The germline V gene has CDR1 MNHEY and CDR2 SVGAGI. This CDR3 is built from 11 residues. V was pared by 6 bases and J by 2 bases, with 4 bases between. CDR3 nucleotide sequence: TGTGCCAGCAGGATACAAGAGACCCAGTACTTC. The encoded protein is CASRIQETQYF.

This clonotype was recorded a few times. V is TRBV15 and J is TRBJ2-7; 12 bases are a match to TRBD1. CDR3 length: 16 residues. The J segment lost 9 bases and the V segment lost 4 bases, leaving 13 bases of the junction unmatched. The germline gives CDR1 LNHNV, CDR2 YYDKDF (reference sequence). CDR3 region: CATSKRGDRGPPGQYF. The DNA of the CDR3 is TGTGCCACCAGCAAACGAGGGGACAGGGGGCCTCCAGGGCAGTACTTC.

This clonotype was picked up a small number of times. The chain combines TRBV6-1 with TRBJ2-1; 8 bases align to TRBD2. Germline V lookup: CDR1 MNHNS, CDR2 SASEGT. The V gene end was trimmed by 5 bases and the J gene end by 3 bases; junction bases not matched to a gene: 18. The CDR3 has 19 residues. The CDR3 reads CASSLRILLSGGSYNEQFF. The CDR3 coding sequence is TGTGCCAGCAGTCTGCGCATCCTACTCAGCGGGGGCAGCTACAATGAGCAGTTCTTC.

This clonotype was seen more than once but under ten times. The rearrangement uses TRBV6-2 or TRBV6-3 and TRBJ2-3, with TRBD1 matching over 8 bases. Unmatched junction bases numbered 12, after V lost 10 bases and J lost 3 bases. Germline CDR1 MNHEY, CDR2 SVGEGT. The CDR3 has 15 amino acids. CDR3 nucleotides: TGTGCCACAACCGGACAGGGAGGAGAGACAGATACGCAGTATTTT. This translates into CATTGQGGETDTQYF.

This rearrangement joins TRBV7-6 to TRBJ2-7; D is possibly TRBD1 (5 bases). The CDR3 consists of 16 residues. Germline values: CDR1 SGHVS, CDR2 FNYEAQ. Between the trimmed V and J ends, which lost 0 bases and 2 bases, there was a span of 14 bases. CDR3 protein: CASSLAVKQVAYEQYF. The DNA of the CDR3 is TGTGCCAGCAGCTTAGCCGTGAAACAGGTAGCCTACGAGCAGTACTTC.

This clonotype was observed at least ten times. CDR3 DNA: TGTGCCAGCAGCTCTGGGACAGGGAATGAAAAACTGTTTTTT. Residues: CASSSGTGNEKLFF. The rearrangement joins TRBV7-2 to TRBJ1-4, with 9 bases aligning to TRBD1. CDR3 length equals 14 residues. Germline CDR1 SGHTA, CDR2 FQGNSA. V was pared by 4 bases and J by 5 bases, with 2 bases of the junction left unmatched.

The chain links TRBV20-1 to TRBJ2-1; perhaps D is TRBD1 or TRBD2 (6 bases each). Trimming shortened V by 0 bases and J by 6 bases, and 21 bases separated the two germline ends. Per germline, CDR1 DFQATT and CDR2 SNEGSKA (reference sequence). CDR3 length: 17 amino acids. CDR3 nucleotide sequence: TGCAGTGCTAGAGATCGATCCGGGGGCCCTGGGGGCAATGAGCAGTTCTTC. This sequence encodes CSARDRSGGPGGNEQFF.

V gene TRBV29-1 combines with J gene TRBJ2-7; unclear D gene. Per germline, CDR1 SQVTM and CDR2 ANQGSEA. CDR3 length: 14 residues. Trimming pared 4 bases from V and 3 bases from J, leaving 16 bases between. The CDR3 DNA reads TGCAGCGTTGGTAAGGGTGGGAAGTTCTACGAGCAGTACTTC. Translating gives CSVGKGGKFYEQYF.

The CDR3, as DNA: TGCAGTGCTAGCACACTGGATGTTAATTCACCCCTCCACTTT. It is translated as CSASTLDVNSPLHF. The chain couples TRBV20-1 to TRBJ1-6; D unresolved. This CDR3 is built from 14 residues. V was shortened by 3 bases and J by 6 bases, with 12 bases between the two germline ends. Germline V gene sequence: CDR1 DFQATT, CDR2 SNEGSKA (reference sequence).

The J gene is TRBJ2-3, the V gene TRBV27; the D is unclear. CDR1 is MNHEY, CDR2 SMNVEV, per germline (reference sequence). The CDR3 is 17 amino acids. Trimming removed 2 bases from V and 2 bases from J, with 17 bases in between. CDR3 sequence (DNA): TGTGCCAGCAGTTTACTCCCGCCCGGAACCCTCACAGATACGCAGTATTTT. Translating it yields CASSLLPPGTLTDTQYF.

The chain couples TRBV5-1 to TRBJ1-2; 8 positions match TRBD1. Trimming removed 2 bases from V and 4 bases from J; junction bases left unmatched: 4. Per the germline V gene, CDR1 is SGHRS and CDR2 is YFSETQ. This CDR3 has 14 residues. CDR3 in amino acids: CASSLSGTGYGYTF. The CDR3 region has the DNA TGCGCCAGCAGCTTATCCGGGACAGGCTATGGCTACACCTTC. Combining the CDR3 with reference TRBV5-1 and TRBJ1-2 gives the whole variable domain KAGVTQTPRYLIKTRGQQVTLSCSPISGHRSVSWYQQTPGQGLQFLFEYFSETQRNKGNFPGRFSGRQFSNSRSEMNVSTLELGDSALYLCASSLSGTGYGYTFGSGTRLTVV.

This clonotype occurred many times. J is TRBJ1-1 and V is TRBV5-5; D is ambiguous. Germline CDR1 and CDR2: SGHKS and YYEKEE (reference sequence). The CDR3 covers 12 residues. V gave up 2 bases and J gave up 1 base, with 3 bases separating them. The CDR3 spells CASSFSNTEAFF. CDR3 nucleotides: TGTGCCAGCAGCTTTTCGAACACTGAAGCTTTCTTT.

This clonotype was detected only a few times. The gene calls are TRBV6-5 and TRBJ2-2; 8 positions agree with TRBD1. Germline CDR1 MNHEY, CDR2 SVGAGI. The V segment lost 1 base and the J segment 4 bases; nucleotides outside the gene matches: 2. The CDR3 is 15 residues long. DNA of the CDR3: TGTGCCAGCAGTTACTTCCAGGGGGCCACCGGGGAGCTGTTTTTT. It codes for CASSYFQGATGELFF.